This is a list of T cell receptor beta chains from one sample in a study of blood T cell repertoires in COVID-19. TCRdb keeps only in-frame clones here, not all; method: immunoSEQ multiplex PCR. Here the sample spans about 360,000 clones, more than 75% being singletons. Sequencing input: peripheral blood. The receptors were sampled from a human donor in a cohort sampled during active COVID-19. Each CDR3 is given with its conserved first and last residue. D genes are given only for firm matches. For some rows the clone size is stated as once, few or many, or as a class when expanded; others skip it.

j_call: TRBJ2-7; cdr3_length: 15; v_call: TRBV14; d_call: NA; clone_size: NA; cdr3_nt: TGTGCCAGCAGCCGACAAGATGGATCAGGGGTTGGGCAGTACTTC; cdr3_aa: CASSRQDGSGVGQYF
j_call: TRBJ1-1; cdr3_length: 15; v_call: TRBV4-2; d_call: NA; clone_size: NA; cdr3_nt: TGTGCCAGCAGCCTTGGTCCGAGTTCTAACACTGAAGCTTTCTTT; cdr3_aa: CASSLGPSSNTEAFF
j_call: TRBJ1-2; cdr3_length: 15; v_call: TRBV5-6; d_call: TRBD1; clone_size: NA; cdr3_nt: TGTGCCAGCAGCGAGGGGACAGGAGGGGCGTATGGCTACACCTTC; cdr3_aa: CASSEGTGGAYGYTF
j_call: TRBJ1-2; cdr3_length: 14; v_call: TRBV30; d_call: TRBD1; clone_size: NA; cdr3_nt: TGTGCCTGGAGTCGGACAGGGGGATCGTATGGCTACACCTTC; cdr3_aa: CAWSRTGGSYGYTF
j_call: TRBJ2-5; cdr3_length: 15; v_call: TRBV6-5; d_call: NA; clone_size: NA; cdr3_nt: TGTGCCAGCAGTTACTCAGGGTCAGGGGAAGAGACCCAGTACTTC; cdr3_aa: CASSYSGSGEETQYF
j_call: TRBJ2-5; cdr3_length: 15; v_call: TRBV6-2/TRBV6-3; d_call: TRBD2; clone_size: NA; cdr3_nt: TGTGCCAGCAGTTACGCTCCGGGACTAGGTCCCAGCCAGTACTTC; cdr3_aa: CASSYAPGLGPSQYF
j_call: TRBJ1-5; cdr3_length: 12; v_call: TRBV12-3/TRBV12-4; d_call: NA; clone_size: NA; cdr3_nt: TGTGCCAGCAGTTTGGAGAGACAGCCCCAGCATTTT; cdr3_aa: CASSLERQPQHF
j_call: TRBJ2-1; cdr3_length: 11; v_call: TRBV30; d_call: TRBD2; clone_size: NA; cdr3_nt: TGTGCCTGGGGGCGGGAGGGTGAGCAGTTCTTC; cdr3_aa: CAWGREGEQFF
j_call: TRBJ2-3; cdr3_length: 16; v_call: TRBV6-2/TRBV6-3; d_call: TRBD1; clone_size: few; cdr3_nt: TGTGCCAGCAGTTTGGGGACAGGGGGCCCCACAGATACGCAGTATTTT; cdr3_aa: CASSLGTGGPTDTQYF
j_call: TRBJ2-1; cdr3_length: 16; v_call: TRBV25-1; d_call: TRBD2; clone_size: many; cdr3_nt: TGTGCCAGCAGTGAAGATGGGGGAGGGCCCGTAAATGAGCAGTTCTTC; cdr3_aa: CASSEDGGGPVNEQFF
j_call: TRBJ2-1; cdr3_length: 13; v_call: TRBV7-2; d_call: NA; clone_size: NA; cdr3_nt: TGTGCCAGCAGCTTAGAGGAGGGCGATGAGCAGTTCTTC; cdr3_aa: CASSLEEGDEQFF
j_call: TRBJ1-5; cdr3_length: 19; v_call: TRBV28; d_call: NA; clone_size: NA; cdr3_nt: TGTGCCAGCACCGTACTTATAAGCAGGGAATTATATAGCAATCAGCCCCAGCATTTT; cdr3_aa: CASTVLISRELYSNQPQHF
j_call: TRBJ1-1; cdr3_length: 13; v_call: TRBV5-1; d_call: NA; clone_size: NA; cdr3_nt: TGCGCCAGCAGCCTCCGACAGAACACTGAAGCTTTCTTT; cdr3_aa: CASSLRQNTEAFF
j_call: TRBJ2-2; cdr3_length: 15; v_call: TRBV28; d_call: TRBD1; clone_size: NA; cdr3_nt: TGTGCCAGCAGGGAGGACAGGGGGACCACCGGGGAGCTGTTTTTT; cdr3_aa: CASREDRGTTGELFF
j_call: TRBJ2-1; cdr3_length: 16; v_call: TRBV11-2; d_call: TRBD2; clone_size: NA; cdr3_nt: TGTGCCAGCAGCTTAGATTATCCGGGAGGTGGTGATGAGCAGTTCTTC; cdr3_aa: CASSLDYPGGGDEQFF
j_call: TRBJ2-7; cdr3_length: 14; v_call: TRBV7-2; d_call: NA; clone_size: once; cdr3_nt: TGTGCCAGCAGCTTAGCGGGGCTATTATGGGAGCAGTACTTC; cdr3_aa: CASSLAGLLWEQYF
j_call: TRBJ1-6; cdr3_length: 19; v_call: TRBV5-6; d_call: TRBD1; clone_size: NA; cdr3_nt: TGTGCCAGCAGCTTGGGCGTCCCGGGACAGGGGTCCTACAATTCACCCCTCCACTTT; cdr3_aa: CASSLGVPGQGSYNSPLHF
j_call: TRBJ1-2; cdr3_length: 11; v_call: TRBV2; d_call: NA; clone_size: NA; cdr3_nt: TGTGCTGTGAGAACTAACTATGGCTACACCTTC; cdr3_aa: CAVRTNYGYTF
j_call: TRBJ1-3; cdr3_length: 16; v_call: TRBV9; d_call: TRBD1; clone_size: NA; cdr3_nt: TGTGCCAGCAGCCCCAACAGGGGAGGCTCTGGAAACACCATATATTTT; cdr3_aa: CASSPNRGGSGNTIYF
j_call: TRBJ2-7; cdr3_length: 11; v_call: TRBV20-1; d_call: NA; clone_size: NA; cdr3_nt: TGCAGTGCCGAGCCCTCGTACGAGCAGTACTTC; cdr3_aa: CSAEPSYEQYF
j_call: TRBJ2-5; cdr3_length: 16; v_call: TRBV11-2; d_call: TRBD1; clone_size: NA; cdr3_nt: TGTGCCAGCAGCGGAACCGGGACAGCTCCCCAAGAGACCCAGTACTTC; cdr3_aa: CASSGTGTAPQETQYF
j_call: TRBJ1-4; cdr3_length: 12; v_call: TRBV2; d_call: NA; clone_size: NA; cdr3_nt: TGTGCCAGCAGTGAGGCGGATGAAAAACTGTTTTTT; cdr3_aa: CASSEADEKLFF
j_call: TRBJ2-3; cdr3_length: 17; v_call: TRBV9; d_call: TRBD2; clone_size: NA; cdr3_nt: TGTGCCAGCAGCGCCAGAACTAGCGGTCTTAGCACAGATACGCAGTATTTT; cdr3_aa: CASSARTSGLSTDTQYF
j_call: TRBJ1-1; cdr3_length: 14; v_call: TRBV14; d_call: NA; clone_size: NA; cdr3_nt: TGTGCCAGCAGCCCCCCTTACAGGGCCACTGAAGCTTTCTTT; cdr3_aa: CASSPPYRATEAFF
j_call: TRBJ1-3; cdr3_length: 13; v_call: TRBV5-4; d_call: NA; clone_size: NA; cdr3_nt: TGTGCCAGCAGGAGGGAATCTGGAAACACCATATATTTT; cdr3_aa: CASRRESGNTIYF
j_call: TRBJ2-1; cdr3_length: 16; v_call: TRBV30; d_call: TRBD2; clone_size: NA; cdr3_nt: TGTGCCTGGAGTCAGAGAGGGCTAGCGGGAGGAACGGAGCAGTTCTTC; cdr3_aa: CAWSQRGLAGGTEQFF
j_call: TRBJ1-4; cdr3_length: 15; v_call: TRBV6-6; d_call: NA; clone_size: NA; cdr3_nt: TGTGCCAGCAGTTACTTGGGGGGTGACAATGAAAAACTGTTTTTT; cdr3_aa: CASSYLGGDNEKLFF
j_call: TRBJ2-7; cdr3_length: 18; v_call: TRBV5-4; d_call: NA; clone_size: NA; cdr3_nt: TGTGCCAGCAGCTTGGGACAGACGACGCCCTCCGGCCCCTACGAGCAGTACTTC; cdr3_aa: CASSLGQTTPSGPYEQYF
j_call: TRBJ1-1; cdr3_length: 17; v_call: TRBV27; d_call: TRBD1; clone_size: NA; cdr3_nt: TGTGCCAGCAGTTTATTGGGGCGGGACAGGGGGAACACTGAAGCTTTCTTT; cdr3_aa: CASSLLGRDRGNTEAFF
j_call: TRBJ2-1; cdr3_length: 18; v_call: TRBV7-3; d_call: TRBD2; clone_size: NA; cdr3_nt: TGTGCCAGCAGCTCCCTTCCCTTTTATAGCGGGGGTTCAGGGGAGCAGTTCTTC; cdr3_aa: CASSSLPFYSGGSGEQFF
j_call: TRBJ1-2; cdr3_length: 13; v_call: TRBV11-2; d_call: NA; clone_size: NA; cdr3_nt: TGTGCCAGCAGCCCAGGGACATCGGATGGCTACACCTTC; cdr3_aa: CASSPGTSDGYTF
j_call: TRBJ1-1; cdr3_length: 15; v_call: TRBV5-1; d_call: TRBD1; clone_size: NA; cdr3_nt: TGCGCCAGCAGCCGAAGGACAGGGGAATACACTGAAGCTTTCTTT; cdr3_aa: CASSRRTGEYTEAFF
j_call: TRBJ2-5; cdr3_length: 13; v_call: TRBV20-1; d_call: NA; clone_size: NA; cdr3_nt: TGCAGTGCTAGTTTTCAGGTCAGGGAGACCCAGTACTTC; cdr3_aa: CSASFQVRETQYF
j_call: TRBJ2-1; cdr3_length: 15; v_call: TRBV3-1/TRBV3-2; d_call: TRBD2; clone_size: NA; cdr3_nt: TGTGCCAGCAGCCCGGGACTAGCGGGGTACAATGAGCAGTTCTTC; cdr3_aa: CASSPGLAGYNEQFF
j_call: TRBJ2-3; cdr3_length: 18; v_call: TRBV11-2; d_call: NA; clone_size: NA; cdr3_nt: TGTGCCAGCAGCTCGACACCCCCTTCCGGGAGACGCGCAGATACGCAGTATTTT; cdr3_aa: CASSSTPPSGRRADTQYF
j_call: TRBJ1-1; cdr3_length: 15; v_call: TRBV27; d_call: NA; clone_size: NA; cdr3_nt: TGTGCCAGCAGTTTATCTTGGCAGGGGAACACTGAAGCTTTCTTT; cdr3_aa: CASSLSWQGNTEAFF
j_call: TRBJ1-4; cdr3_length: 13; v_call: TRBV14; d_call: NA; clone_size: NA; cdr3_nt: TGTGCCAGCAGCAGGGGGAGTGGCGAAAAACTGTTTTTT; cdr3_aa: CASSRGSGEKLFF
j_call: TRBJ2-7; cdr3_length: 14; v_call: TRBV6-5; d_call: TRBD1; clone_size: once; cdr3_nt: TGTGCCAGCAGCATCGAGGACAGGTACTACGAGCAGTACTTC; cdr3_aa: CASSIEDRYYEQYF
j_call: TRBJ2-7; cdr3_length: 13; v_call: TRBV6-5; d_call: TRBD1; clone_size: NA; cdr3_nt: TGTGCCAGCAGACTACAGGGGGCCTACGAGCAGTACTTC; cdr3_aa: CASRLQGAYEQYF
j_call: TRBJ1-2; cdr3_length: 15; v_call: TRBV10-2; d_call: NA; clone_size: NA; cdr3_nt: TGCGCCAGCAGTGAAGGGGGGGGACCGTCCTATGGCTACACCTTC; cdr3_aa: CASSEGGGPSYGYTF
j_call: TRBJ1-5; cdr3_length: 15; v_call: TRBV7-2; d_call: TRBD1; clone_size: NA; cdr3_nt: TGTGCCAGCAGCCCCCGGGACAGGGGTTTTCAGCCCCAGCATTTT; cdr3_aa: CASSPRDRGFQPQHF
j_call: TRBJ2-5; cdr3_length: 14; v_call: TRBV3-1/TRBV3-2; d_call: NA; clone_size: NA; cdr3_nt: TGTGCCAGCAGCCAAGATTCCAGTTCGGAGACCCAGTACTTC; cdr3_aa: CASSQDSSSETQYF
j_call: TRBJ1-2; cdr3_length: 15; v_call: TRBV30; d_call: NA; clone_size: NA; cdr3_nt: TGTGCCTGGAGTGTAGGGTCGGCAGGCAGGGTTGGCTACACCTTC; cdr3_aa: CAWSVGSAGRVGYTF
j_call: TRBJ2-3; cdr3_length: 14; v_call: TRBV3-1/TRBV3-2; d_call: NA; clone_size: few; cdr3_nt: TGTGCCAGCAGCCAAGATGCGGGCACAGATACGCAGTATTTT; cdr3_aa: CASSQDAGTDTQYF
j_call: TRBJ1-5; cdr3_length: 17; v_call: TRBV5-4; d_call: TRBD1; clone_size: many; cdr3_nt: TGTGCCAGCAGCTTGGAAAGGGACAGGCTAAAAAATCAGCCCCAGCATTTT; cdr3_aa: CASSLERDRLKNQPQHF
j_call: TRBJ2-1; cdr3_length: 17; v_call: TRBV15; d_call: TRBD1; clone_size: NA; cdr3_nt: TGTGCCACCAGCGGGAGACAGGGTATCCCCTTTTACGGTGAGCAGTTCTTC; cdr3_aa: CATSGRQGIPFYGEQFF